Shown below are 18 T cell receptor beta chains from a single sample sequenced in a study of Tregs in tolerant kidney transplant recipients. Sequencing was performed with immunoSEQ multiplex PCR; in TCRdb, only in-frame clones are kept and a portion is missing. Of nearly 15,000 clones in the sample, about 82% were seen once. The specimen comprised Tregs from blood, sampled before the transplant. Receptors were obtained from a human donor who received a combined kidney and bone marrow transplant.

This chain joins TRBV5-1 and TRBJ1-1; the match to TRBD1 covers 11 bases. This CDR3 region has 14 residues. J was trimmed by 4 bases and V by 3 bases; bases with no gene match: 2. The germline gives CDR1 SGHRS, CDR2 YFSETQ. As DNA, the CDR3 is TGCGCCAGCAGCTCAGGACAGGGGGCCACTGAAGCTTTCTTT. It is translated as CASSSGQGATEAFF.

The chain links TRBV10-3 to TRBJ2-7, with a possible D match to TRBD1 (5 bases). The CDR3 has 13 residues. Germline V gene lookup returns CDR1 ENHRY and CDR2 SYGVKD. Trimming took off 8 bases at V and 1 base at J, with 12 bases between the two ends. CDR3 protein: CAIRRDSSYEQYF. CDR3 bases: TGTGCCATCCGGCGAGACAGTTCCTACGAGCAGTACTTC.

V is TRBV5-4 and J is TRBJ2-7, with 8 bases lining up with TRBD1. The CDR3 consists of 15 residues. Germline trimming cut 4 bases from V and 7 bases from J; bases unmatched to any gene: 13. Germline CDR1 reads SGHNT; CDR2 reads YYREEE (reference sequence). As DNA, the CDR3 is TGTGCCAGCAGCCCCCGGAGGCAGGGGGCTAGGGAGCAGTACTTC. Protein: CASSPRRQGAREQYF.

This clone was seen a few times. The gene calls are TRBV30 and TRBJ2-5, with D possibly being TRBD1 (5 bases). Germline values: CDR1 GTSNPN, CDR2 SVGIG (reference sequence). The V gene lost 1 base and the J gene lost 5 bases, with 14 bases spanning the gap. CDR3 length: 14 amino acids. The DNA for the CDR3 is TGTGCCTGGAGTGGAGCACCCTCAGGGGAGACCCAGTACTTC. This gives the protein CAWSGAPSGETQYF.

This clone was counted once. V gene TRBV5-1 combines with J gene TRBJ2-3; 7 bases agree with TRBD1. CDR3 length: 15 residues. V shed 7 bases and J 2 bases; nucleotides not matched to a gene: 10. Germline CDR1 and CDR2: SGHRS and YFSETQ. The CDR3 reads CASRHRRGYTDTQYF. In DNA form, the CDR3 reads TGCGCCAGCCGCCACCGCAGGGGGTACACAGATACGCAGTATTTT.

J is TRBJ2-5 and V is TRBV15, with TRBD1 matching 7 bases. This CDR3 has 14 residues. Germline V CDR1 and CDR2: LNHNV, YYDKDF (reference sequence). The V segment lost 2 bases and the J segment 5 bases; nucleotides outside the gene matches: 5. CDR3 DNA sequence: TGTGCCACCAGCAGACCCTACAGGGGCGAGACCCAGTACTTC. Its protein is CATSRPYRGETQYF. The variable domain in full, with the rest retrieved from reference TRBV15 and TRBJ2-5, is DAMVIQNPRYQVTQFGKPVTLSCSQTLNHNVMYWYQQKSSQAPKLLFHYYDKDFNNEADTPDNFQSRRPNTSFCFLDIRSPGLGDTAMYLCATSRPYRGETQYFGPGTRLLVL.

The rearrangement joins TRBV4-1 to TRBJ1-4, with 9 bases matching TRBD1. Germline V gene sequence: CDR1 MGHRA, CDR2 YSYEKL. The CDR3 spans 18 residues. V trimming: 4 bases; J trimming: 7 bases; junction bases outside the gene matches: 16. CDR3 loop: CASSLRDRVLGFGEKLFF. CDR3 DNA sequence: TGCGCCAGCAGCCTCCGGGACAGGGTATTGGGCTTTGGTGAAAAACTGTTTTTT.

The rearrangement uses TRBV5-1 and TRBJ2-2; 11 positions agree with TRBD2. This CDR3 comprises 17 residues. The V gene end was trimmed by 2 bases and the J gene end by 0 bases; junction bases not matched to a gene: 3. Germline V gene sequence: CDR1 SGHRS, CDR2 YFSETQ. CDR3 residues: CASSFLAGGTNTGELFF. The CDR3, as DNA: TGCGCCAGCAGCTTTCTAGCGGGGGGCACGAACACCGGGGAGCTGTTTTTT.

The V and J genes are TRBV5-3 and TRBJ2-3; 10 bases are shared with TRBD2. TRBV5-3 is an ORF, with its function uncertain. CDR3 length: 15 residues. V shed 1 base, J shed 4 bases, and the junction held 3 bases outside the gene matches. CDR3: CARSLSGRGADTQYF. In DNA form, the CDR3 reads TGTGCCAGAAGCTTGAGCGGGAGGGGCGCAGATACGCAGTATTTT.

The chain uses TRBV7-2 and TRBJ1-5; TRBD1 is a possible D gene (6 bases). This CDR3 spans 14 amino acids. Trimming took off 2 bases at V and 7 bases at J, with 12 bases between the two ends. In germline, CDR1 is SGHTA, CDR2 FQGNSA. The CDR3 DNA follows: TGTGCCAGCAGCTTAAGGGGGGGTCGGCAGCCCCAGCATTTT. Protein sequence: CASSLRGGRQPQHF.

This clone was found a few times. The gene calls are TRBV5-5 and TRBJ1-1; D unclear. The V gene's germline CDR1 is SGHKS and CDR2 YYEKEE (reference sequence). The CDR3 loop spans 12 amino acids. V was shortened by 4 bases and J by 7 bases, with 11 bases between the two germline ends. CDR3 bases: TGTGCCAGCAGCGGCGAGGAAGATGAAGCTTTCTTT. Encoded protein: CASSGEEDEAFF.

J is TRBJ1-1 and V is TRBV28; no clear D. The CDR3 is made up of 13 amino acids. V was shortened by 2 bases and J by 5 bases, with 9 bases between the two germline ends. The germline V gene has CDR1 MDHEN and CDR2 SYDVKM. CDR3 nucleotide sequence: TGTGCCAGCAGTTTAGGCGGGAGGACTGAAGCTTTCTTT. Translating gives CASSLGGRTEAFF.

The chain joins TRBV5-4 to TRBJ2-1, with TRBD1 matching over 7 bases. The CDR3 has 16 amino acids. V shed 1 base and J 9 bases; nucleotides not matched to a gene: 13. The germline V gene has CDR1 SGHNT and CDR2 YYREEE (reference sequence). The DNA for the CDR3 is TGTGCCAGCAGCTTGTCAGGGGGACAGATCCCAATTGAGCAGTTCTTC. Amino acid sequence: CASSLSGGQIPIEQFF.

The table lists this clone with a count of one. The chain employs TRBV29-1 and TRBJ1-2; 8 nucleotides align to TRBD1. J gave up 7 bases and V 5 bases, and 12 bases lay outside the gene matches. This CDR3 has 14 residues. Germline V lookup: CDR1 SQVTM, CDR2 ANQGSEA. CDR3: CSVRSQGASGGYTF. For the CDR3, the DNA is TGCAGCGTTAGGAGTCAGGGGGCGTCAGGTGGCTACACCTTC.

The rearrangement uses TRBV11-2 and TRBJ2-5; 9 bases fit TRBD1. V lost 1 base to trimming and J lost 4 bases; unmatched junction nucleotides: 4. CDR3 length equals 15 residues. In germline, CDR1 is SGHAT, CDR2 FQNNGV. CDR3 protein: CASSLVGTGLETQYF. The CDR3 DNA sequence: TGTGCCAGCAGCTTAGTTGGGACAGGGCTAGAGACCCAGTACTTC.

This chain uses TRBV2 with TRBJ2-3; D call uncertain. The germline V gene has CDR1 SNHLY and CDR2 FYNNEI. The V end was cut by 3 bases, the J end by 4 bases, with 8 bases between. The CDR3 runs to 13 residues. The CDR3 region has the DNA TGTGCCAGCAGTGATAACAGAGCAGATACGCAGTATTTT. It yields the protein CASSDNRADTQYF.

V gene TRBV10-3 combines with J gene TRBJ2-1; 10 bases align to TRBD2. V lost 4 bases, J lost 9 bases, and 12 bases stayed unmatched. The CDR3 extends over 16 amino acids. Germline loops: CDR1 ENHRY, CDR2 SYGVKD. CDR3 nucleotides: TGTGCCATCAGTGCCCCAAGCGGGAGGGCCTCTCCTGAGCAGTTCTTC. Its protein product is CAISAPSGRASPEQFF.

This chain links TRBV29-1 with TRBJ2-7, with D possibly matching TRBD1 (7 bases). Germline V gives CDR1 SQVTM, CDR2 ANQGSEA. This CDR3 has 14 residues. V was trimmed by 4 bases and J by 0 bases, leaving 13 bases between them. CDR3 loop: CSVGPGGSSYEQYF. In nucleotides, the CDR3 is TGCAGCGTTGGTCCAGGGGGGAGCTCCTACGAGCAGTACTTC.